Presented here are 13 T cell receptor beta chains from one specimen sequenced in a study of spatial heterogeneity in lung cancer. MiXCR was run by TCRdb on the 5' RACE reads, yielding one entry per CDR3 protein. Of some 50,000 distinct CDR3 sequences in the sample, roughly 7.2% were seen once. The time point denotes: sample taken at primary tumor resection. Sequencing covered unsorted whole RNA taken from tumor, nontumor lung or frozen PBMC. This sample comprised PBMCs, obtained at surgery. The receptors here all came from a female donor with early-stage non-small cell lung cancer.

This sequence joins TRBV20-1 and TRBJ1-5, with D maybe TRBD1 (6 bases). V lost 3 bases to trimming and J lost 1 base, with 16 bases between them. The CDR3 contains 16 residues. The germline V gene encodes CDR1 DFQATT and CDR2 SNEGSKA (reference sequence). For the CDR3, the DNA is TGCAGTGCTAGGCTACAAGGGACACAAAGCAATCAGCCCCAGCATTTT. It yields the protein CSARLQGTQSNQPQHF.

The chain joins TRBV2 to TRBJ2-2; no firm D call. V was cut by 7 bases and J by 1 base, with 10 bases left in between. The CDR3 is made up of 14 amino acids. CDR1 is SNHLY, CDR2 FYNNEI, per germline. In DNA, the CDR3 is TGTGCCAGCAAATCAGACGGGAACACCGGGGAGCTGTTTTTT. Translating gives CASKSDGNTGELFF.

This clonotype showed up just a few times. This rearrangement joins TRBV20-1 to TRBJ1-1, with unresolved D. Trimming shortened V by 6 bases and J by 0 bases, and 11 bases separated the two germline ends. The CDR3 spans 13 residues. Germline CDR1 and CDR2: DFQATT and SNEGSKA (reference sequence). The CDR3 protein is CSATDTMNTEAFF. For the CDR3, the DNA is TGCAGTGCAACAGACACCATGAACACTGAAGCTTTCTTT.

This sequence joins TRBV5-1 and TRBJ1-4, with a tentative D call TRBD1 (5 bases). Germline assignment: CDR1 SGHRS and CDR2 YFSETQ. V was shortened by 2 bases and J by 2 bases, with 10 bases between the two germline ends. CDR3 length equals 15 residues. The CDR3 DNA is TGCGCCAGCAGCTTAACCGGGGGTACTAATGAAAAACTGTTTTTT. Residues: CASSLTGGTNEKLFF. The full variable domain, in which reference TRBV5-1 and TRBJ1-4 provide the parts outside the CDR3, is KAGVTQTPRYLIKTRGQQVTLSCSPISGHRSVSWYQQTPGQGLQFLFEYFSETQRNKGNFPGRFSGRQFSNSRSEMNVSTLELGDSALYLCASSLTGGTNEKLFFGSGTQLSVL.

This clonotype was counted a few times. The chain couples TRBV7-2 to TRBJ1-2; no firm D call. The CDR3 length is 15 residues. V lost 1 base, J lost 8 bases, and 17 bases lay in between. Per the germline V gene, CDR1 is SGHTA and CDR2 is FQGNSA. The CDR3 reads CASSLGRGVRGGYTF. The CDR3 DNA follows: TGTGCCAGCAGCTTAGGGCGCGGGGTGCGGGGAGGCTACACCTTC.

This clonotype was recorded many times. This chain connects TRBV20-1 to TRBJ2-7; a possible D gene is TRBD1 (5 bases). V lost 1 base and J 3 bases, leaving 13 bases between the germline ends. CDR3 length: 14 residues. Per the germline V gene, CDR1 is DFQATT and CDR2 is SNEGSKA (reference sequence). The CDR3 spells CSARGRQGLYEQYF. In DNA, the CDR3 is TGCAGTGCTAGAGGTCGGCAGGGCCTCTACGAGCAGTACTTC.

This clonotype was counted many times. V is TRBV7-6 and J is TRBJ2-5; a weak D match, TRBD1 (6 bases). Germline values: CDR1 SGHVS, CDR2 FNYEAQ. The ends were cut back, 5 bases at V and 9 bases at J, with 10 bases in the middle. The CDR3 has 11 residues. The CDR3 sequence is CASSTGLAQYF. DNA for the CDR3: TGTGCCAGCAGCACAGGGTTGGCCCAGTACTTC.

The rearrangement links TRBV20-1 to TRBJ2-1; D might be TRBD2 (6 bases). The V gene's germline CDR1 is DFQATT and CDR2 SNEGSKA (reference sequence). The CDR3 spans 14 residues. Trimming removed 7 bases from V and 1 base from J, with 14 bases in between. The CDR3 nucleotides read TGCAGTGTCCTCCGGAGGGCGTCCTACAATGAGCAGTTCTTC. It codes for CSVLRRASYNEQFF.

This clonotype was found a few times. The chain has TRBV6-6 and TRBJ1-4; maybe TRBD1 (5 bases). V lost 7 bases, J lost 4 bases, and 13 bases lay in between. The germline gives CDR1 MNHNY, CDR2 SVGAGI (reference sequence). This CDR3 has 14 amino acids. The CDR3 here is CASTVGAVNEKLFF. The CDR3 bases are TGTGCCAGCACCGTAGGGGCAGTTAATGAAAAACTGTTTTTT.

The table lists this clonotype with many counts. V usage is TRBV29-1 and J usage is TRBJ2-5; D unclear. The length of the CDR3 is 14 residues. Germline-derived CDR1 and CDR2 are SQVTM and ANQGSEA. V was clipped by 3 bases and J by 2 bases, with 13 bases between them. In nucleotides, the CDR3 is TGCAGCGTTGACGCCTCAGCGCTTCAAGAGACCCAGTACTTC. This sequence encodes CSVDASALQETQYF.

This clonotype was seen more than once but under ten times. V is TRBV7-2 and J is TRBJ1-2, with 7 positions matching TRBD1. The V segment lost 5 bases and the J segment 4 bases; nucleotides outside the gene matches: 4. Germline values: CDR1 SGHTA, CDR2 FQGNSA. The CDR3 loop spans 13 amino acids. The CDR3 DNA sequence: TGTGCCAGCAGCCCCGGACAGGTCTATGGCTACACCTTC. Its translation: CASSPGQVYGYTF.

There are many counts of this clonotype. The DNA for the CDR3 is TGTGCCATCAGTCTCGAGATCACAGATACGCAGTATTTT. It yields the protein CAISLEITDTQYF. The chain links TRBV10-3 to TRBJ2-3; D gene ambiguous. Trimming left V 5 bases short and J 2 bases short, with 8 bases between. Germline V gives CDR1 ENHRY, CDR2 SYGVKD. The CDR3 extends over 13 amino acids.

This clonotype was seen at least ten times. The J gene is TRBJ2-7, the V gene TRBV4-3; the D gene is possibly TRBD1 (5 bases). This CDR3 comprises 14 residues. CDR1 LGHNA and CDR2 YSLEER come from the germline V gene. Trimming shortened V by 5 bases and J by 3 bases, and 14 bases separated the two germline ends. The CDR3 sequence: CASSSDTHGYEQYF. As DNA, the CDR3 is TGCGCCAGCAGCTCGGACACCCACGGCTACGAGCAGTACTTC.